Below, 19 T cell receptor beta chains from the same sample are listed, as sequenced in a study of OX40 agonist ivuxolimab in advanced cancers. The data were produced by immunoSEQ multiplex PCR, yet TCRdb's version contains in-frame clones alone and is incomplete. The sample records roughly 88,000 clones, around 87% being singletons. The sample was CD4+ or CD8+ T cells sorted from blood, taken in a trial of the OX40 agonist ivuxolimab. The receptors stem from an adult with an advanced solid tumor such as melanoma, head and neck, liver or kidney cancer.

This chain connects TRBV5-1 to TRBJ1-4, with 9 bases fitting TRBD1. This CDR3 comprises 15 residues. Trimming took 2 bases from V and 7 from J; bases not matched to a gene: 6. CDR1 and CDR2 (germline): SGHRS, YFSETQ. For the CDR3, the DNA is TGCGCCAGCAGCTTTGACAGGACAGGGGCTGAAAAACTGTTTTTT. It specifies CASSFDRTGAEKLFF.

This rearrangement joins TRBV6-5 to TRBJ1-5; no firm D call. The V end lost 2 bases, the J end lost 4 bases, and 6 bases lay between the germline ends. CDR3 size: 13 residues. CDR1 and CDR2 from the germline V gene are MNHEY and SVGAGI. CDR3 in DNA: TGTGCCAGCAGTTACCGTAAAAATCAGCCCCAGCATTTT. This encodes CASSYRKNQPQHF.

The chain links TRBV19 to TRBJ1-5; possible D gene TRBD1, 5 bases. Germline V gene sequence: CDR1 LNHDA, CDR2 SQIVND (reference sequence). The V and J ends lost 0 bases and 7 bases respectively, with 10 bases between them. This CDR3 is 14 amino acids long. DNA of the CDR3: TGTGCCAGTAGTATAGAGGACATGGACCAGCCCCAGCATTTT. Amino acids: CASSIEDMDQPQHF.

The rearrangement links TRBV7-9 to TRBJ2-1; a possible D gene is TRBD1 (7 bases). Germline CDR1 is SEHNR and CDR2 is FQNEAQ (reference sequence). V lost 5 bases, J lost 9 bases, and 20 bases lay in between. This CDR3 comprises 15 residues. The CDR3 DNA reads as TGTGCCAGCAGCCCGAGACAGGGATTTAGCGGTGAGCAGTTCTTC. Protein sequence: CASSPRQGFSGEQFF.

This clone appeared a single time. This CDR3 is also generated by other DNA sequences in the sample. The V and J genes are TRBV19 and TRBJ2-3; D is unresolved. Germline CDR1 reads LNHDA; CDR2 reads SQIVND (reference sequence). This CDR3 has 13 residues. Trimming took off 5 bases at V and 2 bases at J, with 8 bases between the two ends. The CDR3 DNA reads TGTGCCAGTAGTTGGACCGTCACAGATACGCAGTATTTT. This gives the protein CASSWTVTDTQYF.

The gene calls are TRBV19 and TRBJ1-5; tentative D call: TRBD1 (5 bases). The CDR3 consists of 15 residues. In germline, CDR1 is LNHDA, CDR2 SQIVND (reference sequence). V lost 5 bases and J 0 bases, leaving 11 bases between the germline ends. The CDR3 bases are TGTGCCAGTAGTTCCCAGGGCAATAGCAATCAGCCCCAGCATTTT. Translated, it gives CASSSQGNSNQPQHF.

The genes are TRBV30 and TRBJ2-1, with 9 bases matching TRBD1. Germline lookup yields CDR1 GTSNPN and CDR2 SVGIG (reference sequence). J lost 7 bases, V lost 4 bases, and 11 bases had no gene match. The CDR3 is 15 amino acids. CDR3 residues: CAWMTGQGLKNEQFF. The CDR3 DNA is TGTGCCTGGATGACGGGACAGGGTCTGAAAAATGAGCAGTTCTTC.

The CDR3 sequence is CASSPEGQGKNIQYF. The CDR3 DNA follows: TGCGCCAGCAGTCCCGAGGGACAGGGGAAAAACATTCAGTACTTC. The rearrangement uses TRBV10-1 and TRBJ2-4; 10 positions agree with TRBD1. V shed 5 bases and J 4 bases; nucleotides not matched to a gene: 5. This CDR3 comprises 15 residues. In germline, CDR1 is WNHNN, CDR2 SYGVQD (reference sequence).

CDR3 nucleotide sequence: TGTGCCAGCAGCGTAGGGGGACGGAGCTATGGCTACACCTTC. Translation gives CASSVGGRSYGYTF. V is TRBV9 and J is TRBJ1-2, with a weak D call TRBD1 (5 bases). Per the germline V gene, CDR1 is SGDLS and CDR2 is YYNGEE. The ends were cut back, 0 bases at V and 4 bases at J, with 10 bases in the middle. CDR3 length equals 14 residues.

This chain links TRBV27 with TRBJ1-4, with 8 bases aligning to TRBD1. Trimming at V came to 5 bases and at J to 8 bases, leaving 10 bases not matched to a gene. Germline CDR1 reads MNHEY; CDR2 reads SMNVEV (reference sequence). There are 15 residues in the CDR3. The CDR3 here is CASSKIQGASEKLFF. Here the CDR3 DNA reads TGTGCCAGCAGTAAGATTCAGGGGGCTTCGGAAAAACTGTTTTTT.

V gene TRBV7-3 combines with J gene TRBJ2-1, with a weak D call TRBD2 (6 bases). V lost 1 base and J 0 bases, leaving 13 bases between the germline ends. The CDR3 extends over 17 amino acids. Germline-derived CDR1 and CDR2 are SGHTA and FQGTGA. CDR3 region: CASSLMGGRSSYNEQFF. CDR3 sequence (DNA): TGTGCCAGCAGCTTAATGGGAGGAAGGAGCTCCTACAATGAGCAGTTCTTC.

The sample holds a few counts of this clone. This chain uses TRBV9 with TRBJ2-5; 11 bases map to TRBD1. J lost 4 bases, V lost 0 bases, and 2 bases had no gene match. The germline gives CDR1 SGDLS, CDR2 YYNGEE. The CDR3 is 15 amino acids. CDR3 nucleotide sequence: TGTGCCAGCAGCGTAGCCGGGACAGGGGGAGAGACCCAGTACTTC. This gives the protein CASSVAGTGGETQYF.

This rearrangement joins TRBV28 to TRBJ2-1, with 12 bases aligning to TRBD1. This CDR3 comprises 12 residues. Germline loops: CDR1 MDHEN, CDR2 SYDVKM. The V segment lost 2 bases and the J segment 14 bases; nucleotides outside the gene matches: 1. The CDR3 DNA follows: TGTGCCAGCAGTTTAGGGACAGGGGGCGAGTTCTTC. It translates to CASSLGTGGEFF.

This clone was detected once. V is TRBV5-4 and J is TRBJ2-1; D possibly uses TRBD1 or TRBD2 (5 bases each). V dropped 4 bases and J dropped 5 bases, with 25 bases sitting between them. Germline CDR1 and CDR2: SGHNT and YYREEE (reference sequence). CDR3 length: 18 residues. CDR3 residues: CASSPGVRTGTIHNEQFF. CDR3 in DNA: TGTGCCAGCAGCCCTGGTGTCCGAACCGGGACCATCCACAATGAGCAGTTCTTC.

This chain connects TRBV13 to TRBJ2-3; D gene unclear. Between the trimmed V and J ends, which lost 1 base and 0 bases, there was a span of 11 bases. Germline CDR1 and CDR2: PRHDT and FYEKMQ (reference sequence). The CDR3 runs to 16 residues. The CDR3 region has the DNA TGTGCCAGCAGCTTAGATAACGCAGCTAGCACAGATACGCAGTATTTT. As protein: CASSLDNAASTDTQYF.

V and J are TRBV5-1 and TRBJ1-2; the D is unclear. Per the germline V gene, CDR1 is SGHRS and CDR2 is YFSETQ. Deletions cut 0 bases from V and 1 base from J, with 7 bases between. This CDR3 region has 14 residues. The CDR3 bases are TGCGCCAGCAGCTTGGAGCTGGGTAACTATGGCTACACCTTC. It is translated as CASSLELGNYGYTF.

The rearrangement joins TRBV21-1 to TRBJ2-6; the listed D gene, TRBD2, was not tested against the DNA. TRBV21-1 is assigned pseudogene status. The CDR3 has 14 residues. CDR3 residues: CASTKSSGANVLTF. CDR3 nucleotides: TGTGCCAGCACAAAGAGCTCTGGGGCCAACGTCCTGACTTTC.

The V and J genes are TRBV2 and TRBJ2-6, with D maybe TRBD1 (6 bases). The CDR3 loop spans 17 amino acids. The germline V gene has CDR1 SNHLY and CDR2 FYNNEI. V lost 4 bases and J 0 bases, leaving 13 bases between the germline ends. CDR3: CASSVGTPDSGANVLTF. The CDR3 DNA reads TGTGCCAGCAGTGTAGGGACACCAGACTCTGGGGCCAACGTCCTGACTTTC. Complete variable domain (other parts from reference TRBV2 and TRBJ2-6): EPEVTQTPSHQVTQMGQEVILRCVPISNHLYFYWYRQILGQKVEFLVSFYNNEISEKSEIFDDQFSVERPDGSNFTLKIRSTKLEDSAMYFCASSVGTPDSGANVLTFGAGSRLTVL.

This clone has only one observation. CDR3 in amino acids: CASIGSGRETQYF. The CDR3 bases are TGTGCCAGCATCGGTAGTGGTAGGGAGACCCAGTACTTC. The gene calls are TRBV7-2 and TRBJ2-5; D call uncertain. The ends were cut back, 7 bases at V and 5 bases at J, with 14 bases in the middle. The germline V gene has CDR1 SGHTA and CDR2 FQGNSA. The CDR3 loop spans 13 amino acids.